Each of the 14 T cell receptor beta chains below was sequenced from the same sample in a study of T cell responses to AZD1222 COVID-19 vaccine. Clones were read by immunoSEQ multiplex PCR, and TCRdb kept only the in-frame ones, dropping some. The sample consists of 87,000 or so clones, roughly nine tenths of them appearing once. Sequencing used peripheral blood, obtained on day 0 of AZD1222 vaccination. These receptor sequences come from an adult in good health.

The chain joins TRBV5-6 to TRBJ2-5; TRBD1 matches 12 bases. Germline V gene lookup returns CDR1 SGHDT and CDR2 YYEEEE. Losses at the gene ends were 2 bases for V and 4 bases for J; bases not matched to a gene: 3. The CDR3 extends over 15 amino acids. The CDR3 bases are TGTGCCAGCAGCTTAGGGACAGGGGGCGGAGAGACCCAGTACTTC. This gives the protein CASSLGTGGGETQYF.

The chain links TRBV6-5 to TRBJ2-2; D unresolved. The CDR3 runs 12 residues. The V gene lost 6 bases and the J gene lost 7 bases, with 9 bases spanning the gap. Looked up from germline, CDR1 is MNHEY and CDR2 is SVGAGI. The CDR3 spells CASRPRHGELFF. In nucleotides, the CDR3 is TGTGCCAGCAGGCCCCGCCACGGGGAGCTGTTTTTT.

This sequence joins TRBV28 and TRBJ1-6; D call uncertain. This CDR3 region has 15 residues. Germline V gene lookup returns CDR1 MDHEN and CDR2 SYDVKM. V gave up 5 bases and J gave up 7 bases, with 15 bases separating them. As DNA, the CDR3 is TGTGCCAGCAGTCTGGTGGAGGTGGTCAATTCACCCCTCCACTTT. Its protein is CASSLVEVVNSPLHF. Combining the CDR3 with reference TRBV28 and TRBJ1-6 gives the whole variable domain DVKVTQSSRYLVKRTGEKVFLECVQDMDHENMFWYRQDPGLGLRLIYFSYDVKMKEKGDIPEGYSVSREKKERFSLILESASTNQTSMYLCASSLVEVVNSPLHFGNGTRLTVT.

The rearrangement links TRBV28 to TRBJ1-5; the D is unclear. The CDR3 covers 15 residues. Trimming cost V 3 bases and J 2 bases, with 11 bases left between them. Germline CDR1 and CDR2: MDHEN and SYDVKM. CDR3 bases: TGTGCCAGCAGTTTTTGGGCTTCGGGCAATCAGCCCCAGCATTTT. Translated, it gives CASSFWASGNQPQHF.

This clone came up once. The chain has TRBV5-6 and TRBJ1-2, with D unresolved. CDR1 is SGHDT and CDR2 is YYEEEE in the germline V gene. CDR3 length equals 13 residues. The V and J ends lost 4 bases and 7 bases respectively, with 14 bases between them. This chain's CDR3 is CASSRRTQGGYTF. CDR3 bases: TGTGCCAGCAGCCGCAGGACCCAAGGTGGCTACACCTTC.

This rearrangement joins TRBV20-1 to TRBJ1-2; a weak D match, TRBD1 (5 bases). The CDR3 runs to 11 residues. Germline V gives CDR1 DFQATT, CDR2 SNEGSKA (reference sequence). DNA of the CDR3: TGCAGCTCGTGGGGGGGGTCTGGCTACACCTTC. It specifies CSSWGGSGYTF.

The chain recombines TRBV6-2 or TRBV6-3 with TRBJ1-1; D remains unclear. This CDR3 is built from 15 residues. V lost 2 bases and J lost 5, with 15 bases in between. Germline CDR1 is MNHEY and CDR2 is SVGEGT. This CDR3 is CASSYSGMVGTEAFF. CDR3 nucleotide sequence: TGTGCCAGCAGTTACAGCGGGATGGTGGGTACTGAAGCTTTCTTT.

This chain uses TRBV6-5 with TRBJ1-1, with no clear D. The V gene lost 0 bases and the J gene lost 5 bases, with 13 bases spanning the gap. This CDR3 comprises 15 residues. The germline V gene encodes CDR1 MNHEY and CDR2 SVGAGI. The CDR3 sequence: CASSYSNPGLTEAFF. DNA for the CDR3: TGTGCCAGCAGTTACTCGAATCCGGGGTTGACTGAAGCTTTCTTT.

The rearrangement links TRBV18 to TRBJ2-7; no firm D call. Looked up from germline, CDR1 is KGHSH and CDR2 is LQKENI. V shed 5 bases and J shed 4 bases, with 9 bases lying between them. The CDR3 contains 12 residues. CDR3 in amino acids: CASSETTYEQYF. The CDR3 bases are TGTGCCAGCTCAGAGACAACTTACGAGCAGTACTTC.

This chain connects TRBV9 to TRBJ2-2; possible D gene TRBD1, 5 bases. The germline V and J ends were trimmed by 0 bases and 4 bases, with 10 bases remaining between them. Germline CDR1 is SGDLS and CDR2 is YYNGEE. The CDR3 has 15 residues. The CDR3 bases are TGTGCCAGCAGCGTAGCTGGGCAGGGCACCGGGGAGCTGTTTTTT. Translation: CASSVAGQGTGELFF.

V usage is TRBV3-1 (or the pseudogene TRBV3-2) and J usage is TRBJ1-2; D unclear. V lost 3 bases, J lost 4 bases, and 6 bases lay in between. The germline gives CDR1 LGHDT, CDR2 YNNKEL (reference sequence). The CDR3 runs 12 residues. CDR3 amino acids: CASSQYSYGYTF. CDR3 sequence (DNA): TGTGCCAGCAGCCAGTACAGCTATGGCTACACCTTC.

The V gene is TRBV2, the J gene TRBJ1-1, with D perhaps TRBD1 (5 bases). The CDR3 runs 13 residues. V lost 8 bases, J lost 0 bases, and 10 bases lay in between. Germline V gene sequence: CDR1 SNHLY, CDR2 FYNNEI. CDR3 coding DNA: TGTGCCAGCGGGGGACTCATGAACACTGAAGCTTTCTTT. Its protein product is CASGGLMNTEAFF.

V usage is TRBV3-1 (or the pseudogene TRBV3-2) and J usage is TRBJ1-4, with no clear D. The CDR3 has 14 residues. Trimming left V 2 bases short and J 0 bases short, with 4 bases between. CDR1 is LGHDT and CDR2 is YNNKEL in the germline V gene (reference sequence). The CDR3 coding sequence is TGTGCCAGCAGCCAACGGTCAACTAATGAAAAACTGTTTTTT. This sequence encodes CASSQRSTNEKLFF.

The chain uses TRBV2 and TRBJ2-2, with D uncertain. Germline V gives CDR1 SNHLY, CDR2 FYNNEI. The germline V and J ends were trimmed by 10 bases and 1 base, with 10 bases remaining between them. The length of the CDR3 is 13 residues. The CDR3 region has the DNA TGTGCCATCCGGACGGGGAACACCGGGGAGCTGTTTTTT. It translates to CAIRTGNTGELFF. The whole variable domain, remainder taken from reference TRBV2 and TRBJ2-2, is EPEVTQTPSHQVTQMGQEVILRCVPISNHLYFYWYRQILGQKVEFLVSFYNNEISEKSEIFDDQFSVERPDGSNFTLKIRSTKLEDSAMYFCAIRTGNTGELFFGEGSRLTVL.